This TCR beta chain was profiled in a study of pediatric ulcerative colitis. One to two pinch biopsies were taken from the rectum during colonoscopy. Trimming removed 0 bases at V and 5 bases at J, with 14 bases between. The CDR3 totals 15 residues. The germline V gene encodes CDR1 SGHRS and CDR2 YFSETQ. The sample holds one count of this clone. The repertoire was sequenced with immunoSEQ multiplex PCR; TCRdb's copy has only in-frame clones and lacks some. The table includes 40,000 to 55,000 clones, over 70% detected once. The sample comprised gut tissue. This sequence was found in a girl between 10 and 17 years old with moderate ulcerative colitis. This chain connects TRBV5-1 to TRBJ1-2, with D unclear. As DNA, the CDR3 is TGCGCCAGCAGCTTGGTCCGTGCTGCGCCTTATGGCTACACCTTC. It codes for CASSLVRAAPYGYTF.